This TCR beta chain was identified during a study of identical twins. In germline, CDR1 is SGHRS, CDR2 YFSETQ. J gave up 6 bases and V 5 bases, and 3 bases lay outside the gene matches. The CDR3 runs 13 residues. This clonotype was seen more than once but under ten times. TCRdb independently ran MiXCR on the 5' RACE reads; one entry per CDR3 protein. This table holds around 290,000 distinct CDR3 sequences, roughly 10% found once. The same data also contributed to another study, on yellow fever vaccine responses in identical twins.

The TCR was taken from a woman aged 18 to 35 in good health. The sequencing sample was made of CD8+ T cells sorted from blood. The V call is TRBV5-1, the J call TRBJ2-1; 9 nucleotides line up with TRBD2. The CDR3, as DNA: TGCGCCAGCAGGACTAGCGGCACCAATGAGCAGTTCTTC. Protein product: CASRTSGTNEQFF.